This T cell receptor (beta chain) derives from a study of blood T cell repertoires in COVID-19. Study overall: The United States, Italy and Spain were the sources of the acute and convalescent COVID-19 samples. PBMCs, B-cell-depleted T cells, or T cells provided the cDNA or gDNA that made up the material.

The CDR3 is 15 amino acids. Germline V lookup: CDR1 LGHNA, CDR2 YSLEER. V trimming: 1 base; J trimming: 4 bases; junction bases outside the gene matches: 6. As processed by the authors: From reference gene primer amplification, estimates of nucleated cell counts were derived. Clones were sequenced by immunoSEQ multiplex PCR, and TCRdb holds only the in-frame ones, with some missing. D and trimming were read from the DNA, whereas the V and J calls and clone size are those reported in that table. Of a few hundred thousand clones listed, 80% to 90% were seen once; the top ten hold 1.5% to 2%. This clonotype was sampled from a man aged 25 to 40 with active or convalescent COVID-19. The chain joins TRBV4-3 to TRBJ1-2; the match to TRBD1 covers 7 bases. The sequenced sample consisted of peripheral blood. The CDR3 DNA sequence: TGCGCCAGCAGCCAAGTGAGGACAGGACTCTATGGCTACACCTTC. This gives the protein CASSQVRTGLYGYTF.